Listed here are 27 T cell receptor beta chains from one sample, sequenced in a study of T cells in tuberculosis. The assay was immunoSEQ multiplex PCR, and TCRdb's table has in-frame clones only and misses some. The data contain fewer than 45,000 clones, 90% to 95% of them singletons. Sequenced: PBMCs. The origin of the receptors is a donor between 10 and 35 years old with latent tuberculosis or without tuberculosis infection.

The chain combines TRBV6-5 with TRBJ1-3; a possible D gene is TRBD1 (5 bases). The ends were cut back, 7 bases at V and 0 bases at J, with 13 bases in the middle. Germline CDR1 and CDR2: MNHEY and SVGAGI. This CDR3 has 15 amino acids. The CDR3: CASTPGGFSGNTIYF. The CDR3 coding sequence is TGTGCCAGCACTCCCGGGGGGTTCTCTGGAAACACCATATATTTT.

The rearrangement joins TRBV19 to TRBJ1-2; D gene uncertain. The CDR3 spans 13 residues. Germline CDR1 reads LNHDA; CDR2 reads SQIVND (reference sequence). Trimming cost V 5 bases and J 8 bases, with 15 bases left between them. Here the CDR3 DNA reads TGTGCCAGTAGTCCCCGCGGGCGCCGCGGCTACACCTTC. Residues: CASSPRGRRGYTF.

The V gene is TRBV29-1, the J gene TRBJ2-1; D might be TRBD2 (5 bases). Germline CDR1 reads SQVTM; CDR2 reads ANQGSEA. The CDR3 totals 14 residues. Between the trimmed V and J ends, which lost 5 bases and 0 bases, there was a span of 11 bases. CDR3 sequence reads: CSVIPGSSYNEQFF. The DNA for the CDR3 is TGCAGCGTTATCCCGGGAAGCTCCTACAATGAGCAGTTCTTC.

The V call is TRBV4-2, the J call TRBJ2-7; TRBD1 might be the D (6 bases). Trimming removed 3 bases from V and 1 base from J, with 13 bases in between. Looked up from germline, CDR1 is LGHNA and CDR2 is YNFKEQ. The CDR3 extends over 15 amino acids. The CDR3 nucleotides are TGTGCCAGCAGCCAGCGACAGGATAAATCCTACGAGCAGTACTTC. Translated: CASSQRQDKSYEQYF.

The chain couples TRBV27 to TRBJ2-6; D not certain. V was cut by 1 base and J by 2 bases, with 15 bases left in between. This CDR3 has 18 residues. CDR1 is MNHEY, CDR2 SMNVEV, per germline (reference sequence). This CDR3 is CASSLLVTAKTGANVLTF. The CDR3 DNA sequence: TGTGCCAGCAGTTTATTGGTCACAGCCAAGACTGGGGCCAACGTCCTGACTTTC.

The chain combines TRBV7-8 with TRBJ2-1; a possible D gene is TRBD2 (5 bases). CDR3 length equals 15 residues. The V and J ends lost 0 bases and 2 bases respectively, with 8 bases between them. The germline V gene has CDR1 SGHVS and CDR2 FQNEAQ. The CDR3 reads CASSLADSAYNEQFF. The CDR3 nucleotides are TGTGCCAGCAGCTTAGCAGATAGCGCCTACAATGAGCAGTTCTTC.

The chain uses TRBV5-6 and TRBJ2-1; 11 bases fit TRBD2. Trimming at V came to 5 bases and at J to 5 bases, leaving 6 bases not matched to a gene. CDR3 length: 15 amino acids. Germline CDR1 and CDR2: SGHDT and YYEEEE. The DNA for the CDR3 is TGTGCCAGCAGTTTAACACTAGCGGGAGACAATGAGCAGTTCTTC. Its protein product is CASSLTLAGDNEQFF.

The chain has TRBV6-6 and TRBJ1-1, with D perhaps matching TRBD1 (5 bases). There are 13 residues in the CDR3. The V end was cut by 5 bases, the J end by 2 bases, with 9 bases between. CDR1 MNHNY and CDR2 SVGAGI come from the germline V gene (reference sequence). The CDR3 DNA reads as TGTGCCAGCAGTCCGGACATCAACACTGAAGCTTTCTTT. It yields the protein CASSPDINTEAFF.

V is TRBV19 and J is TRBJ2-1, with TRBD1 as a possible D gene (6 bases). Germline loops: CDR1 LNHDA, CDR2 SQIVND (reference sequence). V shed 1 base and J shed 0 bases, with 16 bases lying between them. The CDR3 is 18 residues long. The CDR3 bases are TGTGCCAGTAGTATAGCGTTGTCAGGGGCCAACTCCTACAATGAGCAGTTCTTC. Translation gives CASSIALSGANSYNEQFF.

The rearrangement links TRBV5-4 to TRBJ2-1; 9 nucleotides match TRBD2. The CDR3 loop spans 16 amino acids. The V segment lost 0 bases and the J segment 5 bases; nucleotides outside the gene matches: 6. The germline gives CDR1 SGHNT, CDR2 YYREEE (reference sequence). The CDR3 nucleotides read TGTGCCAGCAGCTTGGCCGCGCGGGGGGGGAACAATGAGCAGTTCTTC. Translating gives CASSLAARGGNNEQFF.

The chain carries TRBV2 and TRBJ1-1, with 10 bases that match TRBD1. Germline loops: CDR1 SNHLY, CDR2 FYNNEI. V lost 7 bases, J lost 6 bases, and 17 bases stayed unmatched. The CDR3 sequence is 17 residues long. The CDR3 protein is CASTGDRGLLSAAEAFF. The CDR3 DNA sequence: TGTGCCAGCACCGGAGACAGGGGGCTTCTTAGCGCCGCTGAAGCTTTCTTT.

CDR3 sequence: CASSPFRLAGDEQFF. The CDR3 nucleotides are TGTGCCAGCAGCCCCTTCCGACTAGCGGGCGATGAGCAGTTCTTC. The V gene is TRBV5-8, the J gene TRBJ2-1; 10 nucleotides line up with TRBD2. This CDR3 is 15 amino acids long. After removal of 4 bases from V and 8 bases from J, the junction contained 9 bases not matched to a gene. Germline loops: CDR1 SGHTS, CDR2 YDEGEE.

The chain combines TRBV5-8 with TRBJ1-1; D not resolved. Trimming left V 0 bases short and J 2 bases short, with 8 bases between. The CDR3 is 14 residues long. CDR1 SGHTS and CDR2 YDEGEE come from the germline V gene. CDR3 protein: CASSLVSGNTEAFF. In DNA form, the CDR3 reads TGTGCCAGCAGCTTGGTTTCAGGCAACACTGAAGCTTTCTTT.

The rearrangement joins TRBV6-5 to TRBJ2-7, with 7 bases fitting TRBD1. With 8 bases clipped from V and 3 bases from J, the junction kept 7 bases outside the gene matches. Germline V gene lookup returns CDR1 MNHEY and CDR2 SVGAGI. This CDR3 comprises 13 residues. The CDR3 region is CASVRDSHYEQYF. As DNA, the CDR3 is TGTGCCAGCGTACGGGACAGCCACTACGAGCAGTACTTC.

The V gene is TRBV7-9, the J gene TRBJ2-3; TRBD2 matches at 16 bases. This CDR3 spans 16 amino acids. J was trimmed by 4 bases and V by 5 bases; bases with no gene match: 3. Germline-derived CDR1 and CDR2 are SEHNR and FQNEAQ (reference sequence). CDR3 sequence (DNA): TGTGCCAGCAGCATGGGACTAGCGGGAGGGGCAGATACGCAGTATTTT. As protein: CASSMGLAGGADTQYF.

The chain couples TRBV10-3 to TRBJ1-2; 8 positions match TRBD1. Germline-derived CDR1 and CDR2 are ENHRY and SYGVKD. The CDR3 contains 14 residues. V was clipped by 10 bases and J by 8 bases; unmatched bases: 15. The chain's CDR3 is CATLPRTGIGGYTF. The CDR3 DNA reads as TGTGCCACCCTGCCTAGGACAGGGATCGGGGGCTACACCTTC.

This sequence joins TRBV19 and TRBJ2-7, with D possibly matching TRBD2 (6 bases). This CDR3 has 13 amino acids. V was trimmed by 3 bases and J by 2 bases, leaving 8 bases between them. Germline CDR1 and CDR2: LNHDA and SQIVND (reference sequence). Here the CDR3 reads CASSIGEAYEQYF. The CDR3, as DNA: TGTGCCAGTAGTATTGGGGAGGCCTACGAGCAGTACTTC.

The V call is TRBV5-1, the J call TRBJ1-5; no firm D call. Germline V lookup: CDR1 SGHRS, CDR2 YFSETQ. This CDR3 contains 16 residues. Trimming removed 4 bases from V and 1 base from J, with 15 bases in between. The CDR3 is CASSPETGGSNQPQHF. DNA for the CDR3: TGCGCCAGCAGCCCCGAAACCGGAGGGAGCAATCAGCCCCAGCATTTT.

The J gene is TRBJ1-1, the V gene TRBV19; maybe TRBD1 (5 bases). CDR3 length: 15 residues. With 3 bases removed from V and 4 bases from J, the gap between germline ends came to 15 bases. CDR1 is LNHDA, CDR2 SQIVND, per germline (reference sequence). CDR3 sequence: CASSMWGPVPTEAFF. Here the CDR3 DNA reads TGTGCCAGTAGTATGTGGGGCCCGGTTCCCACTGAAGCTTTCTTT.

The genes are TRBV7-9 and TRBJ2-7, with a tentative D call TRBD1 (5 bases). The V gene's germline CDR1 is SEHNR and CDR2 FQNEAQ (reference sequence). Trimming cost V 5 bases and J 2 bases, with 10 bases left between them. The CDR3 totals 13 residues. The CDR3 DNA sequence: TGTGCCAGCAGCCTCCCGGACACCTACGAGCAGTACTTC. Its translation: CASSLPDTYEQYF.

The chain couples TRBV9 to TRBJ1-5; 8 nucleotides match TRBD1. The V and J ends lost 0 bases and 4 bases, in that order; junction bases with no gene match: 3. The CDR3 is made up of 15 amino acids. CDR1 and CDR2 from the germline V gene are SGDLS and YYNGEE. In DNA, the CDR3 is TGTGCCAGCAGCGTAGGGGGACAGGAAAATCAGCCCCAGCATTTT. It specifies CASSVGGQENQPQHF.

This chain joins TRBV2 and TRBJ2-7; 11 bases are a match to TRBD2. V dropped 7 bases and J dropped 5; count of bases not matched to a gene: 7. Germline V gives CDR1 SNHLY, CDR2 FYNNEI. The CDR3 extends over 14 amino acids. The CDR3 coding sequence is TGTGCCAGCAATAGCGGGGGGGCTTTCGACGAGCAGTACTTC. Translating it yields CASNSGGAFDEQYF.

The CDR3 sequence: CATRWTSGYNEQFF. CDR3 bases: TGTGCCACCAGGTGGACTAGCGGCTACAATGAGCAGTTCTTC. The genes are TRBV27 and TRBJ2-1, with 10 bases fitting TRBD2. The V gene end was trimmed by 10 bases and the J gene end by 3 bases; junction bases not matched to a gene: 6. Germline assignment: CDR1 MNHEY and CDR2 SMNVEV (reference sequence). The CDR3 extends over 14 amino acids.

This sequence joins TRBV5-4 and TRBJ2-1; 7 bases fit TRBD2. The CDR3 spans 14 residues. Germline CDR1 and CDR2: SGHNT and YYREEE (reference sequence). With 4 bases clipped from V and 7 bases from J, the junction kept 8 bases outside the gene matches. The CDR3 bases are TGTGCCAGCAGCGGAGCAGCGGGGCGGAATGAGCAGTTCTTC. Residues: CASSGAAGRNEQFF.

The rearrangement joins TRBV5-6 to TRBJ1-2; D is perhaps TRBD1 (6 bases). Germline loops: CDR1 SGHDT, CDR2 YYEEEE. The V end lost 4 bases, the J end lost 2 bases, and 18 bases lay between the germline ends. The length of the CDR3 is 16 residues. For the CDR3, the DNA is TGTGCCAGCAGCCCCCGCGGGGGGCGAGGGAACTATGGCTACACCTTC. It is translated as CASSPRGGRGNYGYTF.

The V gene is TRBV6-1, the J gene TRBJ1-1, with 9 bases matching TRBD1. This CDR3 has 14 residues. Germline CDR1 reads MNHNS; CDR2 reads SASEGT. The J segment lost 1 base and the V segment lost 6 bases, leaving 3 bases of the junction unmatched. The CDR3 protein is CASRGTGKNTEAFF. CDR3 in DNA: TGTGCCAGCAGGGGGACAGGGAAGAACACTGAAGCTTTCTTT.

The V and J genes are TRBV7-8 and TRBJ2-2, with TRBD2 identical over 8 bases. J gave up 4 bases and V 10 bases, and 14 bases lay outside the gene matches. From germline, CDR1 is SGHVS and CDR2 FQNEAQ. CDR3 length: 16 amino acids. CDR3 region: CATQLTGRAITGELFF. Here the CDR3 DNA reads TGTGCCACCCAGCTTACCGGGAGGGCCATCACCGGGGAGCTGTTTTTT.